This T cell receptor beta chain stems from a study of blood T cell repertoires in COVID-19. About the research overall: Specimens from acute and convalescent COVID-19 originated in the United States, Italy and Spain. PBMCs, B-cell-depleted T cells, or T cells provided the cDNA or gDNA that made up the material.

From germline, CDR1 is SEHNR and CDR2 FQNEAQ (reference sequence). This CDR3 has 13 amino acids. Trimming cost V 5 bases and J 4 bases, with 11 bases left between them. How the authors handled the data: Estimation of nucleated cell counts was performed using reference gene primer amplification. Measured with immunoSEQ multiplex PCR; TCRdb has only the in-frame clones, and not every one. V, J and clone size are those of that table, while D and trimming were read from the DNA. The sample comprises 300,000 to 400,000 clones, roughly 84% of which are singletons, and 1% rests with the top ten. This sequence joins TRBV7-9 and TRBJ1-1; perhaps TRBD1 as D (6 bases). The clonotype was recovered from a man in his fifties or sixties with active or convalescent COVID-19. What was sequenced was peripheral blood. CDR3 bases: TGTGCCAGCAGCGAAACAGGGACCACTGAAGCTTTCTTT. Amino acids: CASSETGTTEAFF.